A single TCR beta chain is shown here with its context. Its antigen remains unidentified. The lymph nodes were axillary draining lymph nodes from breast cancer patients. These data come from a study of breast tumors, draining lymph nodes, adjacent tissues. Study results and caveats: The lymph node origin of tumor T cells was framed as consistent with a hypothesis, not demonstrated. Tumor repertoires ranked between lymph nodes and nontumor tissue in diversity, with V and J gene preferences. Data fit most tumor T cells coming from lymph node, expanding in tumor.

TCRdb called the multiplex PCR reads again in MiXCR, with one record for every CDR3 protein. This table has about 89,000 distinct CDR3 sequences, more than 25% appearing once. J gave up 4 bases and V 2 bases, and 24 bases lay outside the gene matches. Germline lookup yields CDR1 SGHRS and CDR2 YFSETQ. CDR3 length: 20 residues. The TCR was taken from a female donor with breast cancer. Some clones in this sample may be carry-over from other donors' samples. This chain links TRBV5-1 with TRBJ2-7, with 7 positions matching TRBD1. The source material was axillary lymph node tissue. CDR3 amino acids: CASSFWDSARPSQGEYEQYF. In nucleotides, the CDR3 is TGCGCCAGCAGCTTCTGGGACAGTGCTAGGCCCTCCCAGGGGGAGTACGAGCAGTACTTC.